This T cell receptor (beta chain) was found in a study of blood T cell repertoires in COVID-19. Authors' processing steps: Using reference gene primer amplification, nucleated cell counts were estimated. Repertoires were generated with immunoSEQ multiplex PCR, while TCRdb's copy carries only in-frame clones and drops some. V, J and clone size are those of that table, while D and trimming were read from the DNA. The sample lists approximately 27,000 clones, 94% seen once, with roughly 4% in the top ten. The origin of this receptor is a human donor with active COVID-19. The donor label of this sample is uncertain. The specimen sequenced was peripheral blood.

Here the CDR3 reads CASSPSPGLAGGRVGTDTQYF. CDR3 bases: TGTGCCAGTAGTCCTTCCCCGGGACTAGCGGGGGGGCGGGTAGGCACAGATACGCAGTATTTT. The chain employs TRBV19 and TRBJ2-3; 16 bases map to TRBD2. Per the germline V gene, CDR1 is LNHDA and CDR2 is SQIVND (reference sequence). The CDR3 is 21 amino acids. V dropped 5 bases and J dropped 1; count of bases not matched to a gene: 15.